The subject of this entry is one T cell receptor beta chain. The data belong to a study of blood T cell repertoires in COVID-19. Overall study: Sites in the United States, Italy and Spain provided acute and convalescent COVID-19 samples. PBMCs, B-cell-depleted T cells, or T cells provided the cDNA or gDNA that made up the material.

V lost 4 bases to trimming and J lost 10 bases, with 13 bases between them. The CDR3 totals 11 residues. Germline V lookup: CDR1 DFQATT, CDR2 SNEGSKA (reference sequence). Original analysis: Estimated nucleated cell counts came from reference gene primer amplification. Sequencing was performed with immunoSEQ multiplex PCR; in TCRdb, only in-frame clones are kept and a portion is missing. V and J calls and clone size are given by that table; D and trimming were obtained from the DNA. Among approximately 88,000 clones listed, roughly 82% were seen once. V usage is TRBV20-1 and J usage is TRBJ1-1; the D gene is possibly TRBD1 (6 bases). Sequencing used peripheral blood. The origin of this receptor is a woman older than 75 with active or convalescent COVID-19. The CDR3 spells CSAITGKGAFF. The CDR3 nucleotides are TGCAGTGCTATCACAGGGAAGGGAGCTTTCTTT.